Listed below are T cell receptor beta chains from one sample, sequenced in a study of response to subunit inactivated influenza vaccine. TCRdb itself ran the RT-PCR reads through MiXCR, one entry per CDR3 protein. The table includes hundreds of thousands of distinct CDR3 sequences, 15% to 17% detected once. The specimen was PBMCs from blood, collected roughly 12 days after vaccination. The source is a man aged 50 to 59 who received an inactivated influenza vaccine. The conserved cysteine and the conserved F or W are not part of the CDR3 here.

j_call,v_call,cdr3_aa
TRBJ1-6,TRBV6-5,ASSIQDARSPLH
TRBJ2-5,TRBV7-7,ASSLAAPGGGETQY
TRBJ2-7,TRBV28,ASRQGDRRQY
TRBJ2-3,TRBV4-1,ASSQAGQHLSTDTQY
TRBJ2-7,TRBV4-2,ASSQEKGRVRGEQY
TRBJ1-1,TRBV6-1,ASSVPRIPNTEAF
TRBJ1-1,TRBV5-6,ASSLAAGEPIF
TRBJ2-7,TRBV18,ASSPEGGGGEQY
TRBJ2-1,TRBV6-2/TRBV6-3,ASSTSYNEQF
TRBJ2-5,TRBV2,ASARAGETQY
TRBJ1-5,TRBV20-1,SAGQINSNQPQH
TRBJ2-5,TRBV4-3,ASSQVGTGGETQY
TRBJ2-1,TRBV20-1,SAMIPGQGRNEQF
TRBJ2-1,TRBV14,ASSQEGGRSSYNEQF
TRBJ2-5,TRBV6-2/TRBV6-3,ASRTGSTQY
TRBJ2-5,TRBV5-4,ASSFTSGGIQETQY
TRBJ2-1,TRBV4-2,ASSQDLGYNEQF
TRBJ2-7,TRBV20-1,SARGTGFGEQY
TRBJ2-3,TRBV29-1,SVDMDSTDTQY
TRBJ2-5,TRBV5-1,ASSLFSPTDRTQY
TRBJ1-1,TRBV12-3/TRBV12-4,ASILDRFNTEAF
TRBJ2-7,TRBV7-8,ASSLVVTNYEQY
TRBJ1-2,TRBV29-1,SVEDVFQGEDGYT
TRBJ1-2,TRBV15,ATSRAKKAGYT
TRBJ2-5,TRBV28,ASSSGGARRETQY
TRBJ2-5,TRBV7-2,ASSLLAGREETQY
TRBJ1-1,TRBV6-2/TRBV6-3,AVSLGLGGTEAF
TRBJ1-5,TRBV28,ASNIHLGEEQPQH
TRBJ1-5,TRBV3-1,ASSQSQGTGNQPQH
TRBJ2-2,TRBV24-1,ATSDRDRGHTGELF
TRBJ1-1,TRBV28,ASSLRGAVTEAF
TRBJ2-5,TRBV11-2,ASSSLVSAGGRGETQY
TRBJ2-2,TRBV28,ASSLSVNTGELF
TRBJ2-7,TRBV4-3,ASSQAHSSYEQY
TRBJ2-5,TRBV20-1,SAKRVGQQETQY
TRBJ1-4,TRBV15,ATSWGTENEKLF
TRBJ2-7,TRBV29-1,SVDGEDYEQY
TRBJ1-2,TRBV7-9,ASSLGTWDYGYT
TRBJ2-2,TRBV11-2,ASRGRGVPGELF
TRBJ2-7,TRBV7-9,ASTTPEGSYEQY
TRBJ2-7,TRBV12-3/TRBV12-4,ASSWGDSYEQY
TRBJ1-2,TRBV12-3/TRBV12-4,ASSLGGNYGYT
TRBJ2-1,TRBV4-2,ASSQAGTSGSYYNEQF
TRBJ2-7,TRBV16,ASSQALTYEQY
TRBJ2-7,TRBV12-3/TRBV12-4,ASSLGDTYEQY
TRBJ2-1,TRBV30,ACDLGTSGVEQF
TRBJ1-5,TRBV6-1,ASSPYEGSNQPQH
TRBJ1-4,TRBV5-1,ASSLGGGREEKLF
TRBJ2-3,TRBV5-1,ASSLGLAGESRTQY
TRBJ2-7,TRBV28,ASSSDSNYYEQY
TRBJ2-5,TRBV4-3,ASSRHLGETQY
TRBJ2-1,TRBV12-3/TRBV12-4,ASSLEGRKF
TRBJ1-1,TRBV6-4,ASSDSGMNTEAF
TRBJ1-2,TRBV6-1,ASAIGQDYGYT
TRBJ2-1,TRBV6-4,ASSDSGLVEQF
TRBJ2-7,TRBV28,ASSLLRENGYEQY
TRBJ1-2,TRBV10-3,AISEGISDYGYT
TRBJ2-4,TRBV7-9,ASSFVRAKNIQY
TRBJ1-1,TRBV12-3/TRBV12-4,ASSSGQGPGGTEAF